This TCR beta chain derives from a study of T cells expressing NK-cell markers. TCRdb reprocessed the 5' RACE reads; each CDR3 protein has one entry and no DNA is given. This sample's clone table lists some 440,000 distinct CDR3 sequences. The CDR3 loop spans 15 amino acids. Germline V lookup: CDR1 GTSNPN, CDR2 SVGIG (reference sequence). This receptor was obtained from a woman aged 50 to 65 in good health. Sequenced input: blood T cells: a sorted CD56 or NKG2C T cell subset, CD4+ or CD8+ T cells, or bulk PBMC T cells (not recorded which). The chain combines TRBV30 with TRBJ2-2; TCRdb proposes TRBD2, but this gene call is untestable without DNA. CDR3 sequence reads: CAWRRLAGVTGELFF.